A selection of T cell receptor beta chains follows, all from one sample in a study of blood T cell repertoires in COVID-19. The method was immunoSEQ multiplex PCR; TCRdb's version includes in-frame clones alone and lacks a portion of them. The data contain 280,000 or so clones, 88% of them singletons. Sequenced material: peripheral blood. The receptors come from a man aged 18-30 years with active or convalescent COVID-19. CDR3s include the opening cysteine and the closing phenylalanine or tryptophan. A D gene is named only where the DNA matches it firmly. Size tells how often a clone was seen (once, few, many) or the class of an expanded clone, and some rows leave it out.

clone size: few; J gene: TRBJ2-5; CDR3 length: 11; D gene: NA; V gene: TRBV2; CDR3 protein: CASSYKETQYF; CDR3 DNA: TGTGCCAGCAGTTACAAAGAGACCCAGTACTTC
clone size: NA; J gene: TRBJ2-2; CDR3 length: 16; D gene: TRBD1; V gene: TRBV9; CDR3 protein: CASSGTGGEGTGELFF; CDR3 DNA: TGTGCCAGCAGCGGGACAGGGGGAGAGGGCACCGGGGAGCTGTTTTTT
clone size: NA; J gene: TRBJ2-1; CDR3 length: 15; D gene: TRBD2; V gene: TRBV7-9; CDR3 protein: CASSLVGLADNEQFF; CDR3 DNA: TGTGCCAGCAGCTTAGTGGGACTAGCGGACAATGAGCAGTTCTTC
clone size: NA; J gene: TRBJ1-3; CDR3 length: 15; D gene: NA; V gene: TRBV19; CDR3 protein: CASSAVLAPGNTIYF; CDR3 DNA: TGTGCCAGTAGCGCGGTCTTAGCCCCTGGAAACACCATATATTTT
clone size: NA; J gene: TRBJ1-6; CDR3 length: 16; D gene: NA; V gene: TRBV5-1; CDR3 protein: CASSLYTDSYNSPLHF; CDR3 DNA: TGCGCCAGCAGCCTATATACTGACTCCTATAATTCACCCCTCCACTTT
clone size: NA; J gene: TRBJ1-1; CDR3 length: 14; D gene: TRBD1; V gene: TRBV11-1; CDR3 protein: CASSQTGGATEAFF; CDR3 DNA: TGTGCCAGCAGCCAGACAGGGGGTGCCACTGAAGCTTTCTTT
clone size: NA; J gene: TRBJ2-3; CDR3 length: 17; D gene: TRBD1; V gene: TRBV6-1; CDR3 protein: CASSEVRQGALSDTQYF; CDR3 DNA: TGTGCCAGCAGTGAAGTGAGACAGGGGGCGCTTTCAGATACGCAGTATTTT
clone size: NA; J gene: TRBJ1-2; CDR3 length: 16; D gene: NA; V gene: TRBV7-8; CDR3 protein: CASSLWEGEPQKGYTF; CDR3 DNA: TGTGCCAGCAGCTTATGGGAGGGAGAGCCTCAGAAGGGCTACACCTTC
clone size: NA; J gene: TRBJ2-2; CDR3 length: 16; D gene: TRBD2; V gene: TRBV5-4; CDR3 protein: CASSPGLAGDTGELFF; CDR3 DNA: TGTGCCAGCAGCCCGGGACTAGCGGGGGATACCGGGGAGCTGTTTTTT
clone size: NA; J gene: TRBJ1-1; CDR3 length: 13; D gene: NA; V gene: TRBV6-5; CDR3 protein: CASTVTQNTEAFF; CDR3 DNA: TGTGCCAGCACAGTTACCCAGAACACTGAAGCTTTCTTT
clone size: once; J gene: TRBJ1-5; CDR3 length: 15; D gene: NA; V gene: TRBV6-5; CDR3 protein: CASSRRTDLNQPQHF; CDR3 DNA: TGTGCCAGCAGCCGCAGGACAGACCTCAATCAGCCCCAGCATTTT
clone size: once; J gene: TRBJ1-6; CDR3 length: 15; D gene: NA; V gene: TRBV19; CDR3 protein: CASSILGQGNSPLHF; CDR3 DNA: TGTGCCAGTAGTATATTAGGGCAGGGAAATTCACCCCTCCACTTT
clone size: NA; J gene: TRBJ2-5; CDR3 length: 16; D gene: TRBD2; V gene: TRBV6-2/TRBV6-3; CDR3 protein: CASSSRLAGVLETQYF; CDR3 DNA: TGTGCCAGCAGTAGCCGACTAGCGGGGGTCTTGGAGACCCAGTACTTC
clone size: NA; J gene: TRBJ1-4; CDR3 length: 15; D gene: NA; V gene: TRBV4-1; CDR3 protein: CASSQEGTSNEKLFF; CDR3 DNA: TGCGCCAGCAGCCAAGAAGGGACAAGTAATGAAAAACTGTTTTTT
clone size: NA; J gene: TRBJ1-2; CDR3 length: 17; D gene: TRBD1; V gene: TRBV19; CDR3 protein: CASRTAGTGGIFGGYTF; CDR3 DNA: TGTGCCAGTAGAACCGCCGGGACAGGGGGCATTTTCGGGGGCTACACCTTC
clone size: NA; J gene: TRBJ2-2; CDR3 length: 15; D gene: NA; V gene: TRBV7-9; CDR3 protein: CASSLILDGSGELFF; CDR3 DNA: TGTGCCAGCAGCTTGATACTGGACGGGAGCGGGGAGCTGTTTTTT
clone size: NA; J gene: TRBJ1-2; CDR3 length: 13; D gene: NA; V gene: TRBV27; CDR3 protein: CASSFSTDYGYTF; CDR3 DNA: TGTGCCAGCAGTTTTTCGACAGACTATGGCTACACCTTC
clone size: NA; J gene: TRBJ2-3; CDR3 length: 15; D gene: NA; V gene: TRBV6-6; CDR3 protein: CASSHTSEGTDTQYF; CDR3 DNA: TGTGCCAGCAGCCACACTAGTGAAGGCACAGATACGCAGTATTTT
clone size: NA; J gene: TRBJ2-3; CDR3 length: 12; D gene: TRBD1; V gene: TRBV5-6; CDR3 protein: CASSWGTGLEYF; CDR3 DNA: TGTGCCAGCAGCTGGGGGACAGGGCTTGAGTATTTT
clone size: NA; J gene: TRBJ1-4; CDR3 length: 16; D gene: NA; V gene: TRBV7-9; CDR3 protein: CASSRDILRTNEKLFF; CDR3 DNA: TGTGCCAGCAGCCGGGACATATTAAGGACTAATGAAAAACTGTTTTTT